The rows below give T cell receptor beta chains drawn from one sample of a study of pediatric ulcerative colitis. Profiled with immunoSEQ multiplex PCR; TCRdb holds only in-frame clones, not every one. Here the sample spans about 64,000 clones, around 85% being singletons. The source material was blood. These TCRs come from a boy under 18 with severe ulcerative colitis. The conserved cysteine and the conserved F or W are not part of the CDR3 here. The D gene is left open where the match is weak.

d_call	v_call	cdr3_aa
-	TRBV18	ASSPPMGQDSNTEAF
TRBD1	TRBV4-3	ASSQAVQGSYYNEQF
TRBD2	TRBV29-1	SARLADYNEQF
-	TRBV7-2	ASSFVQPAGGYT
-	TRBV7-2	ASSLNGPGARYNEQF
TRBD2	TRBV11-2	ASSTGTRPYNEQF
-	TRBV7-3	ASSSRTGTDTQY
TRBD2	TRBV27	ASRAGWLAGTTDTQY
-	TRBV11-3	ASSLDRVAGELF
TRBD2	TRBV11-2	ASSKTSGGGGELF
-	TRBV18	ASSPERSNQPQH
-	TRBV29-1	SVGTDSTDTQY
-	TRBV10-1	ASSGSSPETQY
-	TRBV28	ASSLIGVTGNTIY
TRBD1	TRBV7-2	ASSLGTGGGNEQF
-	TRBV27	ASSFFTGETQY
-	TRBV11-1	ASSYDKTGELF
-	TRBV29-1	SVRVGDTEAF
-	TRBV18	ASSPSYGGEQY
TRBD2	TRBV7-2	ASSLPTPGLAGGRKY
TRBD2	TRBV14	ASSQKLADRRDTQY
-	TRBV7-9	ASSPPIRIAFYEQY
-	TRBV13	ASSVRAGPYNEQF
-	TRBV1	TSSQDIADTQY